The 22 T cell receptor beta chains below were found in one sample sequenced in a study of shared clonotypes between healthy human individuals. The data were produced by immunoSEQ multiplex PCR, yet TCRdb's version contains in-frame clones alone and is incomplete. This sample yields a few million clones, of which approximately 93% are seen a single time; under 0.45% belongs to the top ten. Sequencing was performed on naive CD4+ T cells from PBMCs. The subset is: CD45RA+ positively selected. The receptors here all came from a man aged 18 to 35 in good health. Some clones in this sample may be carry-over from other donors' samples.

Worth noting for this clone: Other DNA sequences within the sample encode an identical CDR3. CDR3 sequence (DNA): TGCGCCAGCAGCTTGGGCGGTCCCTCTGGAAACACCATATATTTT. Translated, it gives CASSLGGPSGNTIYF. This chain uses TRBV5-1 with TRBJ1-3; D is uncertain. The length of the CDR3 is 15 residues. The germline CDR1 and CDR2 sequences are SGHRS and YFSETQ. V lost 0 bases to trimming and J lost 0 bases, with 7 bases between them.

This clone is a singleton in its sample. J is TRBJ1-4 and V is TRBV18; tentative D call: TRBD1 (5 bases). V shed 4 bases and J shed 2 bases, with 14 bases lying between them. The CDR3 covers 16 residues. The germline V gene has CDR1 KGHSH and CDR2 LQKENI. CDR3 protein: CASSQLQGRTNEKLFF. CDR3 nucleotide sequence: TGTGCCAGCTCACAACTTCAGGGAAGGACTAATGAAAAACTGTTTTTT.

This rearrangement joins TRBV5-1 to TRBJ1-1, with 8 bases that match TRBD1. V was pared by 2 bases and J by 2 bases, with 5 bases of the junction left unmatched. Germline CDR1 reads SGHRS; CDR2 reads YFSETQ. The CDR3 is 15 residues long. The CDR3 sequence: CASSFTGGDNTEAFF. The CDR3 nucleotides are TGCGCCAGCAGCTTCACAGGGGGTGATAACACTGAAGCTTTCTTT.

The V and J genes are TRBV6-1 and TRBJ2-1, with TRBD2 identical over 14 bases. Trimming removed 3 bases from V and 4 bases from J; junction bases left unmatched: 5. This CDR3 contains 17 residues. Germline CDR1 and CDR2: MNHNS and SASEGT. This CDR3 reads CASSDPGLAGGYNEQFF. The CDR3 DNA follows: TGTGCCAGCAGTGACCCTGGACTAGCGGGAGGTTACAATGAGCAGTTCTTC.

The rearrangement uses TRBV28 and TRBJ2-4; no clear D gene. Trimming left V 4 bases short and J 1 base short, with 17 bases between. The CDR3 has 17 amino acids. Looked up from germline, CDR1 is MDHEN and CDR2 is SYDVKM. CDR3 sequence (DNA): TGTGCCAGCAGTTACCCGTTGCGAGCCGGGGCCAAAAACATTCAGTACTTC. It codes for CASSYPLRAGAKNIQYF.

This clone was counted a single time. Other nucleotide sequences from this sample produce the same CDR3. V and J are TRBV5-4 and TRBJ2-1; possible D gene TRBD2, 6 bases. The CDR3 sequence is 15 residues long. Trimming removed 1 base at V and 1 base at J, with 9 bases between. Germline V lookup: CDR1 SGHNT, CDR2 YYREEE (reference sequence). CDR3 residues: CASSLTGVSYNEQFF. DNA of the CDR3: TGTGCCAGCAGCTTGACGGGGGTATCCTACAATGAGCAGTTCTTC.

This sequence joins TRBV5-6 and TRBJ2-6, with D perhaps TRBD1 (7 bases). The germline CDR1 and CDR2 sequences are SGHDT and YYEEEE. The germline V and J ends were trimmed by 4 bases and 1 base, with 18 bases remaining between them. The CDR3 spans 18 residues. The CDR3 DNA reads TGTGCCAGCAGCCCCTCAGGGGGAGGAGATTCTGGGGCCAACGTCCTGACTTTC. It codes for CASSPSGGGDSGANVLTF.

The chain joins TRBV5-1 to TRBJ1-1; D is unclear. Trimming removed 3 bases at V and 1 base at J, with 16 bases between. The V gene's germline CDR1 is SGHRS and CDR2 YFSETQ. This CDR3 has 16 residues. CDR3 in DNA: TGCGCCAGCAGCTCCTCGTCCCCCCAAGGGAACACTGAAGCTTTCTTT. Amino acid sequence: CASSSSSPQGNTEAFF.

V is TRBV19 and J is TRBJ1-1; D ambiguous. This CDR3 contains 12 residues. Per the germline V gene, CDR1 is LNHDA and CDR2 is SQIVND (reference sequence). V shed 9 bases and J shed 3 bases, with 11 bases lying between them. The CDR3 is CASRSRDTEAFF. CDR3 DNA: TGTGCCAGCCGTTCGAGGGACACTGAAGCTTTCTTT. Looking up the rest from reference TRBV19 and TRBJ1-1 gives the full variable domain: DGGITQSPKYLFRKEGQNVTLSCEQNLNHDAMYWYRQDPGQGLRLIYYSQIVNDFQKGDIAEGYSVSREKKESFPLTVTSAQKNPTAFYLCASRSRDTEAFFGQGTRLTVV.

The genes are TRBV2 and TRBJ1-5; D gene uncertain. V shed 3 bases and J shed 5 bases, with 11 bases lying between them. Germline V gene lookup returns CDR1 SNHLY and CDR2 FYNNEI. The CDR3 is 14 amino acids. The CDR3 loop is CASSEFTVDQPQHF. The CDR3, as DNA: TGTGCCAGCAGTGAGTTTACTGTGGATCAGCCCCAGCATTTT.

The chain uses TRBV15 and TRBJ2-3; 9 bases match TRBD2. This CDR3 region has 15 residues. Germline values: CDR1 LNHNV, CDR2 YYDKDF (reference sequence). The V and J ends lost 0 bases and 8 bases, in that order; junction bases with no gene match: 6. CDR3 loop: CATSRDVLAGRTQYF. CDR3 nucleotides: TGTGCCACCAGCAGAGATGTCCTAGCGGGACGTACGCAGTATTTT.

CDR3 protein: CASSRLAPSYEQYF. DNA for the CDR3: TGTGCCAGCAGCCGACTAGCGCCGTCCTACGAGCAGTACTTC. The rearrangement joins TRBV11-1 to TRBJ2-7; 8 bases match TRBD2. The CDR3 totals 14 residues. Germline values: CDR1 SGHAT, CDR2 FQDESV (reference sequence). Trimming removed 5 bases from V and 1 base from J; junction bases left unmatched: 4.

This chain joins TRBV19 and TRBJ1-5, with a possible D match to TRBD1 (5 bases). The V end was cut by 6 bases, the J end by 0 bases, with 12 bases between. The CDR3 runs 15 residues. Germline assignment: CDR1 LNHDA and CDR2 SQIVND (reference sequence). CDR3 protein: CASRDNRYSNQPQHF. The DNA for the CDR3 is TGTGCCAGTAGAGATAACAGGTATAGCAATCAGCCCCAGCATTTT.

The V and J genes are TRBV28 and TRBJ2-5; D not certain. CDR1 and CDR2 (germline): MDHEN, SYDVKM. The CDR3 has 14 amino acids. V was trimmed by 5 bases and J by 2 bases, leaving 12 bases between them. CDR3 protein: CASSPELVQETQYF. For the CDR3, the DNA is TGTGCCAGCAGTCCGGAGCTAGTGCAAGAGACCCAGTACTTC.

The chain joins TRBV7-3 to TRBJ2-3; 13 positions agree with TRBD2. The V gene end was trimmed by 5 bases and the J gene end by 6 bases; junction bases not matched to a gene: 5. CDR1 and CDR2 from the germline V gene are SGHTA and FQGTGA. This CDR3 comprises 15 residues. The DNA of the CDR3 is TGTGCCAGCAGCCCGGGACTAGCGGGACATGATACGCAGTATTTT. Translating gives CASSPGLAGHDTQYF.

This clone was picked up a small number of times. This sequence joins TRBV5-4 and TRBJ1-1; a weak D match, TRBD1 (6 bases). Germline CDR1 and CDR2: SGHNT and YYREEE (reference sequence). The CDR3 extends over 14 amino acids. Deletions cut 1 base from V and 11 bases from J, with 18 bases between. CDR3 nucleotides: TGTGCCAGCAGCTTGTCAGGGGACGAAACCGCGGCTTTCTTT. Translation: CASSLSGDETAAFF. The full variable domain, in which reference TRBV5-4 and TRBJ1-1 provide the parts outside the CDR3, is ETGVTQSPTHLIKTRGQQVTLRCSSQSGHNTVSWYQQALGQGPQFIFQYYREEENGRGNFPPRFSGLQFPNYSSELNVNALELDDSALYLCASSLSGDETAAFFGQGTRLTVV.

This chain uses TRBV5-1 with TRBJ1-1, with D perhaps TRBD1 (5 bases). The CDR3 runs 15 residues. Trimming cost V 4 bases and J 2 bases, with 15 bases left between them. Germline CDR1 and CDR2: SGHRS and YFSETQ. The CDR3 sequence is CASSVPVGGNTEAFF. CDR3 sequence (DNA): TGCGCCAGCAGCGTCCCGGTCGGGGGTAACACTGAAGCTTTCTTT.

The chain combines TRBV28 with TRBJ1-5; D is undetermined. Trimming cost V 4 bases and J 5 bases, with 9 bases left between them. The CDR3 is 13 amino acids. The germline gives CDR1 MDHEN, CDR2 SYDVKM. The CDR3 coding sequence is TGTGCCAGCAGTTACCGGGAGTATCAGCCCCAGCATTTT. Its translation: CASSYREYQPQHF.

This chain links TRBV19 with TRBJ1-4; D unresolved. The germline CDR1 and CDR2 sequences are LNHDA and SQIVND (reference sequence). The length of the CDR3 is 14 residues. Trimming shortened V by 4 bases and J by 5 bases, and 11 bases separated the two germline ends. The CDR3 coding sequence is TGTGCCAGTAGTAGGAGACTCAGGAATGAAAAACTGTTTTTT. Protein: CASSRRLRNEKLFF.

V is TRBV6-4 and J is TRBJ2-2, with 7 bases that match TRBD2. V shed 6 bases, J shed 4 bases, and the junction held 8 bases outside the gene matches. The length of the CDR3 is 15 residues. Germline V gives CDR1 MRHNA, CDR2 SNTAGT. CDR3 nucleotides: TGTGCCAGCAGCCTAGTCGGGGGGAGCACCGGGGAGCTGTTTTTT. This codes for CASSLVGGSTGELFF.

The count of this clone is one. Other DNA sequences in the same sample also yield this CDR3. The chain carries TRBV9 and TRBJ2-6; TRBD1 or TRBD2 may be the D gene (5 bases each). The ends were cut back, 2 bases at V and 0 bases at J, with 6 bases in the middle. Germline assignment: CDR1 SGDLS and CDR2 YYNGEE. This CDR3 has 15 residues. CDR3 sequence: CASSVGGSGANVLTF. The CDR3 DNA reads as TGTGCCAGCAGCGTTGGGGGCTCTGGGGCCAACGTCCTGACTTTC.

The chain is built from TRBV6-1 and TRBJ1-5; tentatively, D is TRBD1 (5 bases). CDR3 length equals 16 residues. V was trimmed by 2 bases and J by 7 bases, leaving 18 bases between them. Germline V gives CDR1 MNHNS, CDR2 SASEGT. The CDR3 loop reads CASSERKGARDQPQHF. The CDR3 bases are TGTGCCAGCAGTGAAAGGAAAGGGGCGCGGGACCAGCCCCAGCATTTT.